The present entry profiles one TCR beta chain with its context. The antigen is undetermined. These data are taken from a study of T cell responses to AZD1222 COVID-19 vaccine. Overall study findings and caveats: Epitopes outside B.1.351 and B.1.1.7 mutated regions reportedly drew nearly half of spike TCRs. Vaccine-related CD4 TCRs covered spike, predominating at 160-218 and 743-854. A mostly white British donor set with more females was recruited, and clonal diversity was possibly underestimated.

Sequenced by immunoSEQ multiplex PCR; TCRdb stores in-frame clones only, minus some. The sample contains about 120,000 clones, about 92% of which appear only once. This CDR3 has 14 amino acids. Deletions cut 6 bases from V and 1 base from J, with 15 bases between. Germline CDR1 DFQATT, CDR2 SNEGSKA (reference sequence). This TCR derives from an adult in good health. The sample in question was peripheral blood, obtained on day 0 of AZD1222 vaccination. This sequence joins TRBV20-1 and TRBJ1-2; no reliable D call. This chain's CDR3 is CSASYGAVNYGYTF. CDR3 DNA sequence: TGCAGTGCCAGTTACGGTGCAGTTAACTATGGCTACACCTTC.